The T cell receptor beta chain under discussion was sequenced for a study of T cell responses to AZD1222 COVID-19 vaccine. Study-wide results and caveats: When two AZD1222 doses had been given, Spike-specific TCR breadth and depth rose. Clonal diversity was possibly underestimated, and white British individuals and females predominated among donors.

Analyses pooled second doses at about 4 or about 12 weeks. For this clone: Antigen unknown.

This CDR3 region has 17 residues. V gave up 6 bases and J gave up 0 bases, with 15 bases separating them. CDR1 is MDHEN and CDR2 is SYDVKM in the germline V gene. The assay was immunoSEQ multiplex PCR, and TCRdb's table has in-frame clones only and misses some. The repertoire holds 250,000 to 300,000 clones, with 90% to 95% as singletons. The sequence derives from an adult who received the AZD1222 COVID-19 vaccine. The sample was peripheral blood, taken 28 days after the second AZD1222 dose. This chain connects TRBV28 to TRBJ1-6; possible D gene TRBD1, 6 bases. The CDR3 region has the DNA TGTGCCAGCAGCTCCAGTACAGGGAGCTCCTATAATTCACCCCTCCACTTT. Its translation is CASSSSTGSSYNSPLHF.